The T cell receptor (beta chain) under discussion was sequenced for a study of siplizumab effects on memory and regulatory T cells. TCRdb's table, derived via immunoSEQ multiplex PCR, lists solely in-frame clones and lacks some. The sample lists under 150,000 clones; around 94% were seen once. Germline V lookup: CDR1 MNHEY, CDR2 SMNVEV (reference sequence). This CDR3 has 12 amino acids. The V end was cut by 5 bases, the J end by 2 bases, with 5 bases between. A word on this clone: Its antigen is not known.

Study results and caveats: Proof of suppressive function in proliferating Tregs from siplizumab cultures was not established. Siplizumab significantly reduced alloreactive sequences traceable to unstimulated CD4+ memory cells.

Specimen: non-Treg CD4+ T cells sorted from blood. This chain uses TRBV27 with TRBJ2-3, with D uncertain. The origin of this receptor is a human donor in good health. The CDR3, as DNA: TGTGCCAGCAGTACAAACACAGATACGCAGTATTTT. It translates to CASSTNTDTQYF.